This TCR beta chain derives from a study of neurological immune-mediated disorders. Overall study: Disease course was recorded as relapsing-remitting for about 31 and secondary progressive for 3 of the 34 multiple sclerosis patients. Findings and caveats of the study: There were no CDR3 amino acid sequences shared by expanded clones across subjects, a result suggesting private repertoires in all groups.

Germline V lookup: CDR1 DFQATT, CDR2 SNEGSKA (reference sequence). The CDR3 is 13 amino acids. With 1 base removed from V and 5 bases from J, the gap between germline ends came to 10 bases. The authors made cDNA by 5'RACE with 10-nucleotide random UMIs. A single record per CDR3 protein comes from TCRdb applying MiXCR to the 5' RACE reads. There are tens of thousands of distinct CDR3 sequences in the sample; 4.1% occur only once, and about 2.6% lies in the top ten. This clonotype was seen only a few times. Its antigen is not known. The sample comprised PBMCs. The J gene is TRBJ2-3, the V gene TRBV20-1; the D is unclear. This receptor was obtained from a man aged 50 to 60 with multiple sclerosis. CDR3 DNA: TGCAGTGCTAGAGGCGCTTCCAGAGATACGCAGTATTTT. Translated, it gives CSARGASRDTQYF.